This T cell receptor (beta chain) was sequenced in a study of T cell responses to AZD1222 COVID-19 vaccine. Germline V gene data show CDR1 as KGHDR and CDR2 as SFDVKD. The ends were cut back, 2 bases at V and 4 bases at J, with 10 bases in the middle. The CDR3 extends over 14 amino acids. General observations from the study: Clonal diversity was possibly underestimated, and the donors were mostly white British, with more females.

As regards this clone: What it recognizes is unknown.

Data came from immunoSEQ multiplex PCR; TCRdb stores just in-frame clones and leaves some out. The table lists 130,000 to 150,000 clones, approximately 88% of them singletons. The chain employs TRBV24-1 and TRBJ1-2, with D possibly TRBD1 on 5 matching bases. Source: peripheral blood, taken on day 0 of MenACWY control vaccination. This receptor was identified in an adult in good health. The CDR3 DNA follows: TGTGCCACCAGTGATTGGTCCGGGGGCTATGGCTACACCTTC. This gives the protein CATSDWSGGYGYTF.